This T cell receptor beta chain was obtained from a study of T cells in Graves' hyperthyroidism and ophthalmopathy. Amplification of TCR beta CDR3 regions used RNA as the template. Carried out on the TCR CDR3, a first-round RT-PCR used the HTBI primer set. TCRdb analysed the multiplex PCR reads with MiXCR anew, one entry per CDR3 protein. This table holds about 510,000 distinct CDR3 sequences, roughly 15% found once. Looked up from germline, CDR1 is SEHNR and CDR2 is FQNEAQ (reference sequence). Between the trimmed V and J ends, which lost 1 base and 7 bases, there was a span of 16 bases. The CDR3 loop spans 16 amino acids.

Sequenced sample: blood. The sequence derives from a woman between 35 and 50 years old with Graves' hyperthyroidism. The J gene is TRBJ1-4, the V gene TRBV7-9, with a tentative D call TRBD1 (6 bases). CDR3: CASSLGLSPGVEKLFF. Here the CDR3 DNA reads TGTGCCAGCAGCTTAGGACTCAGCCCAGGGGTTGAAAAACTGTTTTTT.